These T cell receptor beta chains were read from a single sample in a study of HIV-infected children after antiretroviral therapy interruption. TCRdb passed the 3' RACE reads through MiXCR, listing each CDR3 protein once. The sample yields 45,000 to 50,000 distinct CDR3 sequences, roughly 4.5% seen once. This specimen consisted of CD45RA+ CD4+ T cells from PBMCs, pooled from several time points, obtained from a donor given antiretroviral therapy, either interrupted or continuous. The receptor set was obtained from a pool of human donors with HIV. CDR3s include the opening cysteine and the closing phenylalanine or tryptophan. Each record gives: clone size, D gene, V gene, J gene, CDR3 DNA, CDR3 protein. D genes are given only for firm matches. Size is omitted from some rows. Given values are once, few, many or a class for expanded clones.

>many|.|TRBV4-1|TRBJ2-7
TGCGCCAGCAGCGGCCCCTACAGCAACGAGCAGTACTTC
CASSGPYSNEQYF
>many|TRBD1|TRBV6-5|TRBJ2-7
TGTGCCAGCAGTTCGACAGGGAGCCATGGGGACGAGCAGTACTTC
CASSSTGSHGDEQYF
>few|.|TRBV7-9|TRBJ1-5
TGTGCCAGCAGCTTAGAGGACGGGAGGAGCAATCAGCCCCAGCATTTT
CASSLEDGRSNQPQHF
>.|TRBD1|TRBV7-3|TRBJ2-2
TGTGCCAGCAGAACGACAGGGGCGGGATCCGGGGAGCTGTTTTTT
CASRTTGAGSGELFF
>many|.|TRBV2|TRBJ2-7
TGTGCCAGCAGTGAAGGGCGGGTCGGCTCCTACGAGCAGTACTTC
CASSEGRVGSYEQYF
>many|.|TRBV20-1|TRBJ2-3
TGCAGTGCTAGAGATACAGATACGCAGTATTTT
CSARDTDTQYF
>many|.|TRBV28|TRBJ1-6
TGTGCCAGCATGAGGGCAGGGCAGAATTCACCCCTCCACTTT
CASMRAGQNSPLHF
>.|TRBD2|TRBV2|TRBJ2-1
TGTGCCAGCAGCTGGGGGCCCATGGGTCCAGCGGGGGACGAGCAGTTCTTC
CASSWGPMGPAGDEQFF
>many|.|TRBV20-1|TRBJ2-1
TGCAGTGCTAGTTTCGTGAGACTAGTTCGCGGTGAGCAGTTCTTC
CSASFVRLVRGEQFF
>many|TRBD1|TRBV29-1|TRBJ1-2
TGCAGCGTCGGACAGGGGGCAATGGGTGGCTACACCTTC
CSVGQGAMGGYTF
>many|.|TRBV19|TRBJ2-7
TGTGCCAGTAGTACCCCAGGCTCCTACGAGCAGTACTTC
CASSTPGSYEQYF
>many|.|TRBV10-3|TRBJ2-2
TGTGCCATCAAGGGGGGCCCGGACACCGGGGAGCTGTTTTTT
CAIKGGPDTGELFF
>.|TRBD2|TRBV20-1|TRBJ2-4
TGCAGTGCTCCTAAAGCGGGAGGGCCTGTGAACATTCAGTACTTC
CSAPKAGGPVNIQYF
>.|TRBD2|TRBV3-1|TRBJ2-1
TGTGCCAGCAGCCCCAACCCAGGGACTAGCCGTACGTCCTACAATGAGCAGTTCTTC
CASSPNPGTSRTSYNEQFF
>few|TRBD1|TRBV7-2|TRBJ2-7
TGTGCCAGCAGCTTAGTCACAGGGGGCCGCCACGAGCAGTACTTC
CASSLVTGGRHEQYF
>many|.|TRBV10-3|TRBJ1-2
TGTGCCATCAGCCAGGGCTCTGGCTACACCTTC
CAISQGSGYTF
>few|.|TRBV2|TRBJ1-1
TGTGCCAGCAGTGGTCCCGCAGGGAACACTGAAGCTTTCTTT
CASSGPAGNTEAFF
>many|.|TRBV6-6|TRBJ1-1
TGTGCCAGCAGTTACTCTCGGGAACAGAACACTGAAGCTTTCTTT
CASSYSREQNTEAFF
>many|.|TRBV11-2|TRBJ2-2
TGTGCCAGCAGCTTAGATCCCGGAGGGGCCTTGAGTTACACCGGGGAGCTGTTTTTT
CASSLDPGGALSYTGELFF
>.|.|TRBV20-1|TRBJ2-2
TGCAGTGCTAGATGGGGGGGCCACGGGGAGCTGTTTTTT
CSARWGGHGELFF
>many|.|TRBV20-1|TRBJ2-7
TGCAGTGCCCAACCGGGCGCCGAGCAGTACTTC
CSAQPGAEQYF
>few|.|TRBV6-2/TRBV6-3|TRBJ2-7
TGTGCCAGCAGTGGATCCAGGGGTACTTCCGAGCAGTACTTC
CASSGSRGTSEQYF
>.|TRBD2|TRBV10-3|TRBJ2-3
TGTGCCATCAGCATCTCTAGCGGGGGGGCACGAGATACGCAGTATTTT
CAISISSGGARDTQYF
>many|.|TRBV6-2/TRBV6-3|TRBJ2-3
TGTGCCAGCACCGACAGGCCCCCGGATACGCAGTATTTT
CASTDRPPDTQYF
>many|.|TRBV9|TRBJ2-3
TGTGCCAGCAGCGTACTAGCGACCACCCCAGATACGCAGTATTTT
CASSVLATTPDTQYF
>many|.|TRBV5-5|TRBJ2-7
TGTGCCAGCAGCTTGGCCGGACGGGACTGGGAGCAGTACTTAGGCTTC
CASSLAGRDWEQYLGF
>many|TRBD1|TRBV6-4|TRBJ1-2
TGTGCCAGTACGAAAATCACAGGGGTTCCTGGCTACACCTTC
CASTKITGVPGYTF
>.|.|TRBV6-4|TRBJ2-2
TGTGCCAGCAGTCCACAGGGTAACACCGGGGAGCTGTTTTTT
CASSPQGNTGELFF
>many|.|TRBV7-9|TRBJ2-2
TGTGCCAGCAAGTACGGACAGTTGAACACCGGGGAGCTGTTTTTT
CASKYGQLNTGELFF
>.|.|TRBV23-1|TRBJ2-7
TGCGCCAGCAGTCAATCTACAGGGAACACCAACCCCTTCTACGAGCAGTACTTC
CASSQSTGNTNPFYEQYF
>many|.|TRBV6-1|TRBJ2-1
TGTGCCAGCAGGGGGGAAGGGCGCAATGAGCAGTTCTTC
CASRGEGRNEQFF
>few|.|TRBV13|TRBJ1-1
TGTGCCAGCAAGAGAGAACAGAACACTGAAGCTTTCTTT
CASKREQNTEAFF
>many|.|TRBV12-5|TRBJ2-3
TGTGCTAGTGGTGCCTGGGACCCAAATCCCTATACGCAGTATTTT
CASGAWDPNPYTQYF
>many|.|TRBV6-1|TRBJ2-7
TGTGCCAGCAGTGAACAGGGGGGGACCCCCTACGAGCAGTACTTC
CASSEQGGTPYEQYF
>many|.|TRBV12-3/TRBV12-4|TRBJ1-5
TGTGCCAGCAGTTTGGGCCAGCCCCAGCATTTT
CASSLGQPQHF
>.|.|TRBV7-2|TRBJ1-3
TGTGCCAGCAGCCCCTGGAGGACTGGAAACACCATATATTTT
CASSPWRTGNTIYF
>many|.|TRBV5-1|TRBJ1-1
TGCGCCAGCAGTCACGAGGATCGCACCACTGAAGCTTTCTTT
CASSHEDRTTEAFF
>few|.|TRBV18|TRBJ2-7
TGTGCCAGCTCACCAAAGTACGAGCAGTACTTC
CASSPKYEQYF
>.|.|TRBV6-1|TRBJ2-7
TGTGCCAGCAGAGAGCGGGACACTCACTCTCTCGAGCAGTACTTC
CASRERDTHSLEQYF
>many|TRBD1|TRBV19|TRBJ1-2
TGTGCCAGTACTCGGGACAGGGGGATCTATGGCTACACCTTC
CASTRDRGIYGYTF
>many|.|TRBV14|TRBJ1-5
TGTGCCAGCAGCCTGGACGGCACGAATCAGCCCCAGCATTTT
CASSLDGTNQPQHF
>many|.|TRBV7-9|TRBJ1-5
TGTGCCAGCAGCTTTGAAGGCAATCAGCCCCAGCATTTT
CASSFEGNQPQHF
>many|.|TRBV11-2|TRBJ2-7
TGTGCCAGCAGCTTAGATTCGGAGGGCGAGCAGTACTTC
CASSLDSEGEQYF
>many|TRBD1|TRBV3-1|TRBJ2-5
TGTGCCAGCAGCCAGGGACAGACTCAAGAGACCCAGTACTTC
CASSQGQTQETQYF
>many|.|TRBV2|TRBJ2-1
TGTGCCAGCAGTGAACAGGGCAGAGGGCAGTTCTTC
CASSEQGRGQFF
>many|TRBD2|TRBV2|TRBJ2-1
TGTGCCAGCAGTGAACCAGCGGGGGACCACAATGAGCAGTTCTTC
CASSEPAGDHNEQFF